This T cell receptor beta chain was documented in a study of shared clonotypes between healthy human individuals. Study results and caveats: As a rule, naive subsets had a larger estimated richness than memory subsets.

TCRdb keeps only in-frame clones here, not all; method: immunoSEQ multiplex PCR. Of under 2,500,000 clones in the sample, more than 90% were seen once. CDR1 MNHNS and CDR2 SASEGT come from the germline V gene. The V end was cut by 7 bases, the J end by 3 bases, with 10 bases between. The length of the CDR3 is 13 residues. Worth noting for this clone: Its antigen is unidentified.

The source of this sequence is a man aged 18 to 29 in good health. The specimen was naive CD4+ T cells sorted from blood. Noted subset: CD45RA+ positively selected. The gene calls are TRBV6-1 and TRBJ1-5; no reliable D call. The CDR3 DNA is TGTGCCAGCATGCCGCAGATCAATCAGCCCCAGCATTTT. Residues: CASMPQINQPQHF.